The 24 T cell receptor beta chains reported below all come from one sample, sequenced in a study. From the 5' RACE reads, TCRdb called clonotypes with MiXCR, one entry per CDR3 protein. Of 60,000 to 65,000 distinct CDR3 sequences listed, more than 25% are singletons. Material for sequencing was tumor-infiltrating naive CD4+ T cells sorted from the breast tumor. Subset noted: naive CD4+ T cells, CD4+CD45RA+CD25-. Receptors were obtained from a female donor with breast cancer.

As concerns this clonotype: At one boundary the junction diverges from the germline segment, which might be a read error. The chain is built from TRBV7-9 and TRBJ2-1; 7 bases fit TRBD1. Per the germline V gene, CDR1 is SEHNR and CDR2 is FQNEAQ (reference sequence). CDR3 length equals 17 residues. As DNA, the CDR3 is TGTACCAGCAGTTTAAATAGAGGGGGCAGCTCCTACAATGAGCAGTTCTTC. Protein: CTSSLNRGGSSYNEQFF.

The chain is built from TRBV30 and TRBJ2-5; D ambiguous. Germline values: CDR1 GTSNPN, CDR2 SVGIG (reference sequence). The CDR3 consists of 11 residues. V was pared by 4 bases and J by 2 bases, with 5 bases between. CDR3 nucleotides: TGTGCCTGGAATCAGCAAGAGACCCAGTACTTC. Its translation: CAWNQQETQYF.

This clonotype appeared many times. The chain employs TRBV6-5 and TRBJ1-2, with 9 nucleotides matching TRBD1. The CDR3 is made up of 14 amino acids. J gave up 1 base and V 8 bases, and 5 bases lay outside the gene matches. CDR1 and CDR2 from the germline V gene are MNHEY and SVGAGI. The CDR3 nucleotides are TGTGCCAGCGCCGGGACAGGGTATAACTATGGCTACACCTTC. It yields the protein CASAGTGYNYGYTF.

V is TRBV4-2 and J is TRBJ2-5; no firm D call. This CDR3 region has 13 residues. V dropped 0 bases and J dropped 2 bases, with 4 bases sitting between them. Germline V CDR1 and CDR2: LGHNA, YNFKEQ. CDR3: CASSQDRQETQYF. For the CDR3, the DNA is TGTGCCAGCAGCCAAGATCGGCAAGAGACCCAGTACTTC.

The rearrangement joins TRBV29-1 to TRBJ2-5; 10 bases are shared with TRBD2. The CDR3 runs to 14 residues. CDR1 SQVTM and CDR2 ANQGSEA come from the germline V gene. Trimming took 7 bases from V and 1 from J; bases not matched to a gene: 6. The CDR3 region has the DNA TGCAGCGCTAGCGGGAGTTTCTTCCAAGAGACCCAGTACTTC. Encoded protein: CSASGSFFQETQYF.

The rearrangement joins TRBV7-3 to TRBJ2-2; D is uncertain. Germline assignment: CDR1 SGHTA and CDR2 FQGTGA. The V and J ends lost 3 bases and 3 bases respectively, with 5 bases between them. This CDR3 spans 13 amino acids. The CDR3 spells CASSFKDTGELFF. In nucleotides, the CDR3 is TGTGCCAGCAGCTTTAAGGACACCGGGGAGCTGTTTTTT.

The CDR3 nucleotides read TGTGCCAGCAGATTCGACGGGGGGGCCGTCTACGAGCAGTACTTC. Its protein is CASRFDGGAVYEQYF. The chain carries TRBV6-2 or TRBV6-3 and TRBJ2-7; TRBD2 matches at 8 bases. J gave up 3 bases and V 6 bases, and 10 bases lay outside the gene matches. Germline V gene sequence: CDR1 MNHEY, CDR2 SVGEGT. CDR3 size: 15 residues.

Ten or more counts support this clonotype. This chain connects TRBV5-1 to TRBJ2-3; possibly TRBD1 for D (6 bases). Trimming cost V 2 bases and J 5 bases, with 12 bases left between them. This CDR3 is 14 amino acids long. The germline V gene encodes CDR1 SGHRS and CDR2 YFSETQ. CDR3 in DNA: TGCGCCAGCAGCTTTAGGTGGGGACAAGATACGCAGTATTTT. Its protein is CASSFRWGQDTQYF.

The rearrangement uses TRBV7-2 and TRBJ1-2, with 10 bases aligning to TRBD1. After removal of 5 bases from V and 14 bases from J, the junction contained 11 bases not matched to a gene. CDR3 length: 13 amino acids. The germline CDR1 and CDR2 sequences are SGHTA and FQGNSA. CDR3 in amino acids: CASSNRDRGLLTF. The CDR3, as DNA: TGTGCCAGCAGCAACCGGGACAGGGGATTGTTAACCTTC.

This chain uses TRBV7-2 with TRBJ2-7; 7 bases agree with TRBD1. This CDR3 spans 17 amino acids. Trimming at V came to 3 bases and at J to 0 bases, leaving 11 bases not matched to a gene. From germline, CDR1 is SGHTA and CDR2 FQGNSA. CDR3 coding DNA: TGTGCCAGCAGCTTCGAGAAGGGGGCCGACCGCTCCTACGAGCAGTACTTC. Protein product: CASSFEKGADRSYEQYF.

This clonotype was seen more than once but under ten times. The V gene is TRBV9, the J gene TRBJ2-1, with TRBD2 identical over 11 bases. Germline assignment: CDR1 SGDLS and CDR2 YYNGEE. V shed 4 bases, J shed 7 bases, and the junction held 10 bases outside the gene matches. The CDR3 covers 16 residues. CDR3 nucleotides: TGTGCCAGCAGCCCACAACTAGCGGGAGTTTCTAATGAGCAGTTCTTC. Amino acids: CASSPQLAGVSNEQFF.

The sample holds many counts of this clonotype. The chain couples TRBV20-1 to TRBJ2-7, with 10 bases identical to TRBD1. CDR3 length: 15 residues. The V gene's germline CDR1 is DFQATT and CDR2 SNEGSKA (reference sequence). V trimming: 3 bases; J trimming: 3 bases; junction bases outside the gene matches: 8. The DNA of the CDR3 is TGCAGTGCTAGCTCCACCGGGACAGGGGTCTACGAGCAGTACTTC. Translation gives CSASSTGTGVYEQYF.

The CDR3 nucleotides are TGCAGTGCTAGAGATTTAAGGGATAGCAATCAGCCCCAGCATTTT. Its protein product is CSARDLRDSNQPQHF. The V call is TRBV20-1, the J call TRBJ1-5; D gene uncertain. V lost 0 bases and J 0 bases, leaving 9 bases between the germline ends. Germline CDR1 reads DFQATT; CDR2 reads SNEGSKA (reference sequence). The CDR3 is made up of 15 amino acids.

The CDR3 loop is CASSLIGQGTGYTF. CDR3 DNA sequence: TGTGCCAGCAGTTTGATAGGACAGGGGACTGGCTACACCTTC. This chain uses TRBV12-3 or TRBV12-4 with TRBJ1-2; 9 bases fit TRBD1. J lost 7 bases, V lost 3 bases, and 6 bases had no gene match. There are 14 residues in the CDR3.

This clonotype was recorded only once. The chain combines TRBV20-1 with TRBJ1-2; D not resolved. From germline, CDR1 is DFQATT and CDR2 SNEGSKA (reference sequence). Between the trimmed V and J ends, which lost 5 bases and 12 bases, there was a span of 19 bases. The CDR3 sequence is 12 residues long. This chain's CDR3 is CSARLFGLGHTF. The DNA of the CDR3 is TGCAGTGCTCGCCTCTTCGGGCTTGGACACACCTTC.

The chain uses TRBV30 and TRBJ2-1; 8 positions match TRBD2. Losses at the gene ends were 1 base for V and 6 bases for J; bases not matched to a gene: 8. CDR3 length equals 15 residues. Germline lookup yields CDR1 GTSNPN and CDR2 SVGIG (reference sequence). CDR3 loop: CAWSAHGLAGNEQFF. As DNA, the CDR3 is TGTGCCTGGAGTGCCCATGGTCTAGCGGGCAATGAGCAGTTCTTC.

The chain combines TRBV9 with TRBJ2-1; TRBD1 might be the D (5 bases). This CDR3 spans 15 amino acids. Trimming took 4 bases from V and 10 from J, leaving 21 bases between them. Germline V gene lookup returns CDR1 SGDLS and CDR2 YYNGEE. The CDR3 spells CASSPQQDAEFEQFF. CDR3 bases: TGTGCCAGCAGCCCCCAACAGGATGCCGAATTCGAGCAGTTCTTC.

In this sample, this clonotype turned up a few times. The rearrangement joins TRBV7-6 to TRBJ2-2, with 8 bases that match TRBD1. Trimming removed 3 bases from V and 0 bases from J; junction bases left unmatched: 9. Germline CDR1 reads SGHVS; CDR2 reads FNYEAQ. The CDR3 is made up of 18 amino acids. Written as DNA, the CDR3 is TGTGCCAGCAGCTTGACCCTTCCAGGGGGCGCGAACACCGGGGAGCTGTTTTTT. Translated: CASSLTLPGGANTGELFF.

This clonotype was seen at least ten times. The rearrangement uses TRBV2 and TRBJ1-5; TRBD1 aligns across 7 bases. The CDR3 runs to 14 residues. The V gene end was trimmed by 5 bases and the J gene end by 4 bases; junction bases not matched to a gene: 5. Germline loops: CDR1 SNHLY, CDR2 FYNNEI. CDR3 bases: TGTGCCAGCAGTAGGGACAGTCAAAATCAGCCCCAGCATTTT. Its protein is CASSRDSQNQPQHF.

The chain links TRBV28 to TRBJ2-1, with 10 bases lining up with TRBD2. The CDR3 length is 16 residues. Germline CDR1 is MDHEN and CDR2 is SYDVKM. V was pared by 4 bases and J by 0 bases, with 3 bases of the junction left unmatched. CDR3 sequence: CASSSSGRVSYNEQFF. The CDR3 DNA sequence: TGTGCCAGCAGTTCGAGCGGGAGGGTCTCCTACAATGAGCAGTTCTTC.

V gene TRBV20-1 combines with J gene TRBJ1-5; 9 positions match TRBD1. The CDR3 has 16 residues. J gave up 8 bases and V 2 bases, and 13 bases lay outside the gene matches. Germline values: CDR1 DFQATT, CDR2 SNEGSKA (reference sequence). The CDR3 bases are TGCAGTGCTAGAACCGGACAGGGGCTGGGCGAAAAGCCCCAGCATTTT. It translates to CSARTGQGLGEKPQHF.

This clonotype appeared a single time. A much bigger clone sits one base away, suggesting this may be a read error. Without the conserved terminal phenylalanine or tryptophan, this CDR3 likely stems from a read error. The chain uses TRBV10-3 and TRBJ2-2, with D hard to call. From germline, CDR1 is ENHRY and CDR2 SYGVKD. V was clipped by 4 bases and J by 7 bases, with 16 bases between them. This CDR3 comprises 15 residues. The CDR3 here is CAISGSGPNGGELFL. CDR3 nucleotides: TGTGCCATCAGTGGGTCTGGTCCCAACGGCGGGGAGCTGTTTCTT.

In its sample, this clonotype was seen a few times. The chain has TRBV4-1 and TRBJ2-3; 8 bases are a match to TRBD1. There are 14 residues in the CDR3. CDR1 and CDR2 from the germline V gene are MGHRA and YSYEKL. J lost 3 bases, V lost 5 bases, and 4 bases had no gene match. CDR3 DNA sequence: TGCGCCAGCAGCTTTCAGGGGGCGACAGATACGCAGTATTTT. It yields the protein CASSFQGATDTQYF.

This clonotype was observed a handful of times. The CDR3 DNA follows: TGTGCCAGCAGCTTATTTAGGTCAGGGGGGAATTCACCCCTCCACTTT. Encoded protein: CASSLFRSGGNSPLHF. This rearrangement joins TRBV7-2 to TRBJ1-6; 7 positions agree with TRBD1. The CDR3 extends over 16 amino acids. V dropped 2 bases and J dropped 7; count of bases not matched to a gene: 8. Germline-derived CDR1 and CDR2 are SGHTA and FQGNSA.